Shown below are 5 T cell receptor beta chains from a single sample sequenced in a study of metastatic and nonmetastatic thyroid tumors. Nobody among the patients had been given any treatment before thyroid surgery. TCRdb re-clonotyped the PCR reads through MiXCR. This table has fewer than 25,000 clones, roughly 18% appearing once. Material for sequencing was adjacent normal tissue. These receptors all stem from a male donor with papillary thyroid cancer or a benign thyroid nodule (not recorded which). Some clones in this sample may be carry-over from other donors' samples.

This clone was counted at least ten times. The CDR3, as DNA: TGTGCCAGCAGCCACCGGGGGGGACCCGGCTATGGCTACACCTTC. It is translated as CASSHRGGPGYGYTF. V usage is TRBV3-1 and J usage is TRBJ1-2; a weak D match, TRBD1 (5 bases). The CDR3 is 15 amino acids. CDR1 is LGHDT and CDR2 is YNNKEL in the germline V gene (reference sequence). V was trimmed by 3 bases and J by 4 bases, leaving 15 bases between them.

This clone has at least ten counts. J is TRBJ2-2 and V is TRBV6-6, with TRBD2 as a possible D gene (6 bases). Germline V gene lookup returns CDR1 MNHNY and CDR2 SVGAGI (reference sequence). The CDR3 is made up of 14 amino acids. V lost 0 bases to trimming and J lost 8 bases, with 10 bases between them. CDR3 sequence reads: CASSYSGGGGELFF. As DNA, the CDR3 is TGTGCCAGCAGTTACTCGGGAGGCGGTGGGGAGCTGTTTTTT.

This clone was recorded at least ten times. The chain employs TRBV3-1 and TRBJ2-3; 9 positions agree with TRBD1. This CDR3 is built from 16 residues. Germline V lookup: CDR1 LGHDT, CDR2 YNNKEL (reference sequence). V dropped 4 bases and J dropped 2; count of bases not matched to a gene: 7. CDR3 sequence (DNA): TGTGCCAGCAGCCTGGGGACAGGGTCAATCACAGATACGCAGTATTTT. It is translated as CASSLGTGSITDTQYF.

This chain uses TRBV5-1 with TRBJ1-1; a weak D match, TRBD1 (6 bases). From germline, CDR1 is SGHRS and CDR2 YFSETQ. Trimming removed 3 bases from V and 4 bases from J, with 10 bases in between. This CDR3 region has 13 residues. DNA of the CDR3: TGCGCCAGCAGCTCTCAGGGGACCACTGAAGCTTTCTTT. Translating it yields CASSSQGTTEAFF.

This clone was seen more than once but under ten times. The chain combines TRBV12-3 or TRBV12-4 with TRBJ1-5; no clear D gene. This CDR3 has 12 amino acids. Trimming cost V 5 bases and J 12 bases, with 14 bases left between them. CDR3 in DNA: TGTGCCAGCAGTCCATACTCACAGAACCAGCATTTT. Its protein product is CASSPYSQNQHF.